The 2 T cell receptor beta chains below come from one sample, sequenced in a study of T cells in localized non-small cell lung cancer. Repertoires were generated with immunoSEQ multiplex PCR, while TCRdb's copy carries only in-frame clones and drops some. The sample lists 61,000 or so clones; 86% were seen once. Sequenced material: peripheral blood, taken before any cancer treatment. The receptor source for this set is a woman between 40 and 69 years old with stage I lung adenocarcinoma.

The CDR3 is CASSPTGGRSAEAFF. CDR3 nucleotides: TGTGCCAGCAGCCCGACAGGGGGCCGGAGCGCTGAAGCTTTCTTT. The rearrangement links TRBV7-3 to TRBJ1-1, with TRBD1 matching 10 bases. Germline CDR1 SGHTA, CDR2 FQGTGA. CDR3 length: 15 amino acids. With 5 bases clipped from V and 6 bases from J, the junction kept 9 bases outside the gene matches.

The chain links TRBV7-2 to TRBJ1-2; 10 bases match TRBD1. V lost 5 bases to trimming and J lost 8 bases; unmatched junction nucleotides: 8. Germline lookup yields CDR1 SGHTA and CDR2 FQGNSA. The CDR3 is 14 residues long. CDR3 coding DNA: TGTGCCAGCAGCCCACCCTCGGACAGGGGGGGCTACACCTTC. Protein: CASSPPSDRGGYTF.